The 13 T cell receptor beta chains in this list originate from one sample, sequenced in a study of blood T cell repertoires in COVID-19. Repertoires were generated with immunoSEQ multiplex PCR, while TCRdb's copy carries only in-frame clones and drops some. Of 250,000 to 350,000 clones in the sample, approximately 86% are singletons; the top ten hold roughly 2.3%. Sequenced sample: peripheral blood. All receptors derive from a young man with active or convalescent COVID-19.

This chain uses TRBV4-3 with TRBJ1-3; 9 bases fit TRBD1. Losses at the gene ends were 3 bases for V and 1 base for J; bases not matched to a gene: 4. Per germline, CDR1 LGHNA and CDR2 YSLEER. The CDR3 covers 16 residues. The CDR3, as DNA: TGCGCCAGCAGCCAGGGACAGGGAGGTTCTGGAAACACCATATATTTT. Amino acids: CASSQGQGGSGNTIYF.

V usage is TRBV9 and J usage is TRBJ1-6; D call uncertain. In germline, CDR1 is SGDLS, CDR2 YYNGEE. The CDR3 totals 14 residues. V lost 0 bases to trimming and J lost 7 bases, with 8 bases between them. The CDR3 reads CASSVETRNSPLHF. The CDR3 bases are TGTGCCAGCAGCGTAGAGACGAGGAATTCACCCCTCCACTTT.

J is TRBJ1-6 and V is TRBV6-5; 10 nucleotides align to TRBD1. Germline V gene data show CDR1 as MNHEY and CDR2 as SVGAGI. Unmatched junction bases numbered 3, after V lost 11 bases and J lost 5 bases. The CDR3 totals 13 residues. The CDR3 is CAAGQGNNSPLHF. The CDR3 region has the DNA TGTGCCGCGGGACAGGGGAATAATTCACCCCTCCACTTT.

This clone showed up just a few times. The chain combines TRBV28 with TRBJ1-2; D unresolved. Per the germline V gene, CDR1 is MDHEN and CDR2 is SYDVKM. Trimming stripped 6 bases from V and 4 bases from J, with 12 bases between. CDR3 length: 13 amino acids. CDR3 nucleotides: TGTGCCAGCAGACTTAGGGAGGGCTATGGCTACACCTTC. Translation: CASRLREGYGYTF.

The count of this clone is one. The CDR3 bases are TGTGCCAGCAGCGTGTCTGACAGGGACACCTACGAGCAGTACTTC. This sequence encodes CASSVSDRDTYEQYF. The chain couples TRBV7-9 to TRBJ2-7; 7 nucleotides agree with TRBD1. With 5 bases clipped from V and 2 bases from J, the junction kept 9 bases outside the gene matches. CDR1 is SEHNR, CDR2 FQNEAQ, per germline (reference sequence). The CDR3 runs 15 residues.

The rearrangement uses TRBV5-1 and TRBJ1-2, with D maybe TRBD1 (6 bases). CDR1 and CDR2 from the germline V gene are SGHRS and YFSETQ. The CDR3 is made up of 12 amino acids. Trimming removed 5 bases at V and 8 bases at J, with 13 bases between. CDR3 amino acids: CASSKQGLGYTF. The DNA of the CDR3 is TGCGCCAGCAGTAAACAGGGCCTAGGCTACACCTTC.

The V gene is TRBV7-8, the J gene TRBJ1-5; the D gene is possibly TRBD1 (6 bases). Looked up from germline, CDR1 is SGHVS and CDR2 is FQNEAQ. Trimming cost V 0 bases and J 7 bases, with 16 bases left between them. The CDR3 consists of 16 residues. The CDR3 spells CASSLATQGLRQPQHF. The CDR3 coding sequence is TGTGCCAGCAGCTTAGCGACCCAGGGGCTCAGACAGCCCCAGCATTTT.

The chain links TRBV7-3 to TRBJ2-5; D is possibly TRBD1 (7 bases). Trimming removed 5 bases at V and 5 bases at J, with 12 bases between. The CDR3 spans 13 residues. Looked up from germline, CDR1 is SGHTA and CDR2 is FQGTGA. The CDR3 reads CASSPPGGETQYF. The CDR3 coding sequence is TGTGCCAGCAGCCCCCCAGGGGGGGAGACCCAGTACTTC. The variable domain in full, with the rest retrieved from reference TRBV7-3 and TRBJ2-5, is GAGVSQTPSNKVTEKGKYVELRCDPISGHTALYWYRQSLGQGPEFLIYFQGTGAADDSGLPNDRFFAVRPEGSVSTLKIQRTERGDSAVYLCASSPPGGETQYFGPGTRLLVL.

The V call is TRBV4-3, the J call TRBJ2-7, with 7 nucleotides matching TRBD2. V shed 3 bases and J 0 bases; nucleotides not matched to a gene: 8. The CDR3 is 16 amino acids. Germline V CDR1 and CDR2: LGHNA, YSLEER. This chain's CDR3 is CASSQGRGDYSYEQYF. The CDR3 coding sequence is TGCGCCAGCAGCCAGGGTCGTGGGGACTACTCCTACGAGCAGTACTTC.

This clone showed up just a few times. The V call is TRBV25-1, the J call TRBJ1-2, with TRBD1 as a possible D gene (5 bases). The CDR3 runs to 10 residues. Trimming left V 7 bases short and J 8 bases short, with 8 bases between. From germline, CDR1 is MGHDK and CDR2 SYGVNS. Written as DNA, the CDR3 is TGTGCCAGCAAGGGGAACGGCTACACCTTC. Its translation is CASKGNGYTF.

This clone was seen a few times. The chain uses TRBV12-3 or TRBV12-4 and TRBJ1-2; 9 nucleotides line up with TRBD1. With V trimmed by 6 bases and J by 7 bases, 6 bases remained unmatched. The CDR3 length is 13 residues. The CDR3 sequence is CASRLQGAAGYTF. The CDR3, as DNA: TGTGCCAGCAGATTACAGGGGGCGGCTGGCTACACCTTC.

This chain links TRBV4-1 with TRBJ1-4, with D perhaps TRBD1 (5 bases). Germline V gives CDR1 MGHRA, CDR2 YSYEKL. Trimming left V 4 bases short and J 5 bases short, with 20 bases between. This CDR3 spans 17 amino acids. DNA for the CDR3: TGCGCCAGCAGCCGAAATCAACTCAGGGTAGTCAATGAAAAACTGTTTTTT. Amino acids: CASSRNQLRVVNEKLFF.

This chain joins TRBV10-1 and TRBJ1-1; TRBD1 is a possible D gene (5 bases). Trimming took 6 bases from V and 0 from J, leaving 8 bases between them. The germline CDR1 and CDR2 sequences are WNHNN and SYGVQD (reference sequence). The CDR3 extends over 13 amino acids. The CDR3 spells CASRGEVNTEAFF. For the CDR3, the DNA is TGCGCCAGCAGAGGGGAAGTGAACACTGAAGCTTTCTTT.